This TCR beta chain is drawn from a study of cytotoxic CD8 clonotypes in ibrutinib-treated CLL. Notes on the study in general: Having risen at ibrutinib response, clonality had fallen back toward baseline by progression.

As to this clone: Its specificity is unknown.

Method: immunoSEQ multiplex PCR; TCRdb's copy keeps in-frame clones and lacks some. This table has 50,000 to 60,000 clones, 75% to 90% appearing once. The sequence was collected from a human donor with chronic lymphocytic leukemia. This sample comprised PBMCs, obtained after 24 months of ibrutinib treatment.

CDR3 sequence (DNA): TGCGCCAGCAGCCCCAAGGGAAACACTGAAGCTTTCTTT. The encoded protein is CASSPKGNTEAFF. This chain connects TRBV5-1 to TRBJ1-1; D remains ambiguous. CDR3 length equals 13 residues. Germline lookup yields CDR1 SGHRS and CDR2 YFSETQ. V was pared by 4 bases and J by 2 bases, with 9 bases between.